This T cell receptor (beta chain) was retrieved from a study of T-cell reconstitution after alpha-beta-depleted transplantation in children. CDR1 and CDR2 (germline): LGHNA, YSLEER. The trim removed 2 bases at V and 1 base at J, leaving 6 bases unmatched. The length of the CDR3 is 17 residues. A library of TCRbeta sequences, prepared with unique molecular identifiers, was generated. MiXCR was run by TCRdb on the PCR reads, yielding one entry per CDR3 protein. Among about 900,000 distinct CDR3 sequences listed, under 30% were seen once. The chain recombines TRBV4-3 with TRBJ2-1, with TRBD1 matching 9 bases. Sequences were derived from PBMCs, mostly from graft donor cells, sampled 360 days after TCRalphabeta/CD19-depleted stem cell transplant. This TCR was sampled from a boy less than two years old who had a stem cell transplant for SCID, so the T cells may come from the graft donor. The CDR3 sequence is CASSQRTGDYSYNEQFF. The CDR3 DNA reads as TGCGCCAGCAGCCAAAGGACAGGGGATTATTCCTACAATGAGCAGTTCTTC.